Below are 2 T cell receptor beta chains sequenced from a single sample in a study of T cells in tuberculosis (dated by TCRdb to 2017 to 2018). The library was prepared using the immunoSEQ multiplex PCR assay. TCRdb obtained this table from immuneACCESS and retained in-frame rearrangements with V and J assigned. These tables miss some clones; where compared with another copy, unresolved V genes account for less than half of the shortfall, and the remainder is unexplained. The sample table shows roughly 35,000 clones, and 90% to 95% are seen once. The ten largest clones take up around 10% of the sample. Input material: PBMCs. The origin of the receptors is a donor between 10 and 35 years old with latent tuberculosis or without tuberculosis infection. Some clones in this sample may be carry-over from other donors' samples.

This chain joins TRBV18 and TRBJ1-5; 7 bases are a match to TRBD1. V lost 3 bases to trimming and J lost 4 bases; unmatched junction nucleotides: 0. This CDR3 region has 13 residues. Germline-derived CDR1 and CDR2 are KGHSH and LQKENI. The CDR3 spells CASSPTGNQPQHF. The DNA of the CDR3 is TGTGCCAGCTCACCGACAGGGAATCAGCCCCAGCATTTT.

V and J are TRBV4-3 and TRBJ1-5; D perhaps matches TRBD1 (5 bases). Germline V lookup: CDR1 LGHNA, CDR2 YSLEER. The CDR3 spans 15 residues. Trimming shortened V by 0 bases and J by 7 bases, and 13 bases separated the two germline ends. The CDR3 sequence is CASSQDGGERQPQHF. The CDR3, as DNA: TGCGCCAGCAGCCAAGACGGGGGGGAACGCCAGCCCCAGCATTTT.